Below are 18 T cell receptor beta chains sequenced from a single sample in a study of Tregs in tolerant kidney transplant recipients. TCRdb keeps only in-frame clones here, not all; method: immunoSEQ multiplex PCR. The sample lists thousands of clones, about 35% occurring once. FACS sorting followed a roughly six-day coculture of CFSE-labeled recipient PBMCs with irradiated graft donor PBMCs. No antigen has been identified for these receptors. Sequencing used CD8+ T cells from blood cultured with allogeneic cells, obtained before the transplant. The receptors come from a human patient who received a combined kidney and bone marrow transplant.

A remark on this clone: One end of the junction varies from germline; a read error may be responsible. The chain links TRBV5-4 to TRBJ2-7, with 7 bases lining up with TRBD2. From germline, CDR1 is SGHNT and CDR2 YYREEE (reference sequence). The CDR3 is 15 amino acids. The CDR3 DNA is TGCGCCAGCAGCCAAGTGTCTAGCGGAGAGTACGAGCAGTACTTC. This codes for CASSQVSSGEYEQYF.

This clone has a handful of counts. The chain carries TRBV27 and TRBJ2-5; 7 bases line up with TRBD1. The CDR3 contains 17 residues. Germline V CDR1 and CDR2: MNHEY, SMNVEV (reference sequence). With V trimmed by 2 bases and J by 1 base, 10 bases remained unmatched. CDR3 DNA: TGTGCCAGCAGTTTACTGTCCCCACAGGGGCCCCAAGAGACCCAGTACTTC. Protein sequence: CASSLLSPQGPQETQYF.

This clone is judged medium-sized (0.01 to 0.1%). This chain uses TRBV7-9 with TRBJ2-1; 8 bases are a match to TRBD1. The trim removed 5 bases at V and 4 bases at J, leaving 7 bases unmatched. Germline V CDR1 and CDR2: SEHNR, FQNEAQ (reference sequence). The CDR3 is 15 amino acids. CDR3 loop: CASSQQGDSYNEQFF. In DNA form, the CDR3 reads TGTGCCAGCAGCCAACAGGGGGACTCTTACAATGAGCAGTTCTTC.

The V and J genes are TRBV10-1 and TRBJ2-5; D possibly corresponds to TRBD1 (5 bases). CDR1 and CDR2 (germline): WNHNN, SYGVQD (reference sequence). The CDR3 has 15 amino acids. Trimming took off 2 bases at V and 5 bases at J, with 15 bases between the two ends. Written as DNA, the CDR3 is TGCGCCAGCAGTGAGATGGGGCCTCGGAAGGAGACCCAGTACTTC. Protein product: CASSEMGPRKETQYF.

The V and J genes are TRBV11-1 and TRBJ2-3; D remains ambiguous. Germline loops: CDR1 SGHAT, CDR2 FQDESV (reference sequence). V lost 0 bases and J 3 bases, leaving 4 bases between the germline ends. This CDR3 spans 13 amino acids. The CDR3 region is CASSLAVTDTQYF. The CDR3, as DNA: TGTGCCAGCAGCTTAGCCGTAACAGATACGCAGTATTTT. Full variable domain (outside the CDR3, taken from reference TRBV11-1 and TRBJ2-3): EAEVAQSPRYKITEKSQAVAFWCDPISGHATLYWYRQILGQGPELLVQFQDESVVDDSQLPKDRFSAERLKGVDSTLKIQPAELGDSAMYLCASSLAVTDTQYFGPGTRLTVL.

V is TRBV27 and J is TRBJ2-7, with 7 bases identical to TRBD1. Losses at the gene ends were 6 bases for V and 3 bases for J; bases not matched to a gene: 5. The CDR3 is made up of 13 amino acids. Germline values: CDR1 MNHEY, CDR2 SMNVEV (reference sequence). CDR3 bases: TGTGCCAGCAGCCCCGCAGGGGGCTACGAGCAGTACTTC. Amino acids: CASSPAGGYEQYF.

Points on this clone: The same CDR3 arises from other DNA sequences in this sample as well. The J gene is TRBJ2-1, the V gene TRBV7-3; TRBD2 matches at 9 bases. Trimming removed 1 base from V and 6 bases from J; junction bases left unmatched: 7. The CDR3 contains 16 residues. Germline lookup yields CDR1 SGHTA and CDR2 FQGTGA. CDR3 coding DNA: TGTGCCAGCAGCTTAATAGGCGGGAGGGCCGCCAATGAGCAGTTCTTC. Protein: CASSLIGGRAANEQFF.

The chain uses TRBV11-2 and TRBJ2-5, with 11 bases lining up with TRBD2. CDR3 size: 17 residues. V gave up 4 bases and J gave up 5 bases; unmatched junction bases: 12. Germline V gives CDR1 SGHAT, CDR2 FQNNGV. CDR3 amino acids: CASSSHVAGGPWETQYF. The CDR3, as DNA: TGTGCCAGCAGCTCACATGTAGCGGGAGGGCCCTGGGAGACCCAGTACTTC.

The rearrangement uses TRBV27 and TRBJ2-3, with 8 nucleotides matching TRBD2. Germline V CDR1 and CDR2: MNHEY, SMNVEV (reference sequence). The CDR3 is 16 residues long. With 6 bases clipped from V and 1 base from J, the junction kept 9 bases outside the gene matches. As DNA, the CDR3 is TGTGCCAGCAGCCTTATACTAGCGGTTGGCACAGATACGCAGTATTTT. Translating gives CASSLILAVGTDTQYF.

By share, this clone ranks as medium-sized. J is TRBJ2-7 and V is TRBV27; D might be TRBD1 (7 bases). The V and J ends lost 8 bases and 5 bases respectively, with 25 bases between them. Germline V gene lookup returns CDR1 MNHEY and CDR2 SMNVEV (reference sequence). This CDR3 is built from 16 residues. CDR3 protein: CASGGLSARGVDEQYF. The CDR3 DNA reads TGTGCCAGCGGTGGATTAAGTGCCAGGGGGGTAGACGAGCAGTACTTC.

In this sample, this clone turned up a few times. The chain links TRBV5-1 to TRBJ2-7; 8 positions match TRBD1. The V and J ends lost 5 bases and 0 bases, in that order; junction bases with no gene match: 7. The CDR3 runs to 15 residues. From germline, CDR1 is SGHRS and CDR2 YFSETQ. CDR3 residues: CASSYGQGNSYEQYF. In DNA, the CDR3 is TGCGCCAGCAGTTACGGACAGGGAAACTCCTACGAGCAGTACTTC.

In this sample, this clone turned up a few times. This chain joins TRBV7-9 and TRBJ2-1; D gene unclear. CDR1 is SEHNR and CDR2 is FQNEAQ in the germline V gene (reference sequence). The CDR3 runs to 14 residues. The germline V and J ends were trimmed by 0 bases and 7 bases, with 10 bases remaining between them. The CDR3 region is CASSLARGWNEQFF. DNA of the CDR3: TGTGCCAGCAGCTTAGCAAGAGGATGGAATGAGCAGTTCTTC.

This clone appeared many times. The rearrangement links TRBV7-9 to TRBJ2-7; 7 bases line up with TRBD1. Losses at the gene ends were 5 bases for V and 1 base for J; bases not matched to a gene: 8. The CDR3 spans 15 residues. Germline CDR1 SEHNR, CDR2 FQNEAQ (reference sequence). The CDR3 coding sequence is TGTGCCAGCAGCCAAGAGGGACAGCTATCCTACGAGCAGTACTTC. As protein: CASSQEGQLSYEQYF.

Judged by abundance, this clone is medium-sized. The genes are TRBV7-5 and TRBJ1-1. TRBV7-5 is an annotated pseudogene. The CDR3 is 15 residues long. In DNA form, the CDR3 reads TGTGTCAGAACTCTAGATCGGGGTTCGAACACTGAAGCTTTCTTT. It is translated as CVRTLDRGSNTEAFF.

The chain uses TRBV7-2 and TRBJ2-3; D is perhaps TRBD2 (6 bases). In germline, CDR1 is SGHTA, CDR2 FQGNSA. Trimming removed 1 base at V and 8 bases at J, with 16 bases between. This CDR3 contains 15 residues. CDR3 protein: CASSLVGREAGTQYF. The CDR3 DNA is TGTGCCAGCAGCTTAGTGGGCCGCGAAGCGGGTACGCAGTATTTT.

This chain links TRBV18 with TRBJ2-1, with unresolved D. The CDR3 contains 11 residues. V was cut by 6 bases and J by 9 bases, with 9 bases left in between. From germline, CDR1 is KGHSH and CDR2 LQKENI. CDR3 bases: TGTGCCAGCTCGGTTGAGTTTGAGCAGTTCTTC. Amino acids: CASSVEFEQFF.

The CDR3, as DNA: TGTGCCAGCAGCTTCTCTAACACCGGGGAGCTGTTTTTT. This translates into CASSFSNTGELFF. J is TRBJ2-2 and V is TRBV7-6; D is unclear. V was cut by 3 bases and J by 2 bases, with 4 bases left in between. The V gene's germline CDR1 is SGHVS and CDR2 FNYEAQ. The CDR3 runs 13 residues.

This chain uses TRBV9 with TRBJ1-2; 11 positions match TRBD1. Germline loops: CDR1 SGDLS, CDR2 YYNGEE. This CDR3 comprises 15 residues. Trimming cost V 0 bases and J 8 bases; bases outside gene matches: 6. The chain's CDR3 is CASSVGTGGSRGYTF. The CDR3 bases are TGTGCCAGCAGCGTAGGGACAGGGGGCTCTCGGGGCTACACCTTC.